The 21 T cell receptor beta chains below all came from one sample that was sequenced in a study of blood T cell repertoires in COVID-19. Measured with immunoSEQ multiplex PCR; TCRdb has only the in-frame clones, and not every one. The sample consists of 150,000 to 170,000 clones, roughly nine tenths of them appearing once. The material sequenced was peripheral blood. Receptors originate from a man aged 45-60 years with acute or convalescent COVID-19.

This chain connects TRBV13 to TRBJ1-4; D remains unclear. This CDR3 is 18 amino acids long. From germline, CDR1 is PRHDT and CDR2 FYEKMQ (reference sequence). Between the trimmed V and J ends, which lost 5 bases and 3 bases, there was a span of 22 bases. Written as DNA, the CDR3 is TGTGCCAGCAGCGGGGATCCGATTGGGGAGTCCTCTAATGAAAAACTGTTTTTT. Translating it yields CASSGDPIGESSNEKLFF.

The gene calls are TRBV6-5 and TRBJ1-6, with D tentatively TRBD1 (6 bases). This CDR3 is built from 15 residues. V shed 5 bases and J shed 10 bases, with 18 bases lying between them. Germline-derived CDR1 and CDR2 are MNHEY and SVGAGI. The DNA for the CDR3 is TGTGCCAGCAGTCCACGGACAGCGGTACGGTCACCCCTCCACTTT. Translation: CASSPRTAVRSPLHF.

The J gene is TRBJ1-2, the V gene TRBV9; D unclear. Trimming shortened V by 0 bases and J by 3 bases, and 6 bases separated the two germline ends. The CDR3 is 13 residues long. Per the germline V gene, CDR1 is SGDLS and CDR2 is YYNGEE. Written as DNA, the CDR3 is TGTGCCAGCAGCGTAGGACATGACTATGGCTACACCTTC. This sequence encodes CASSVGHDYGYTF.

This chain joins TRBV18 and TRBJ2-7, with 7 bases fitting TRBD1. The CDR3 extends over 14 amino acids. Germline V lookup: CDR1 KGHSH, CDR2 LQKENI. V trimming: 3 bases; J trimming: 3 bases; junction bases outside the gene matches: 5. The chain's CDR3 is CASSPRDRHYEQYF. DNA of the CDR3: TGTGCCAGCTCACCCCGGGACAGACACTACGAGCAGTACTTC.

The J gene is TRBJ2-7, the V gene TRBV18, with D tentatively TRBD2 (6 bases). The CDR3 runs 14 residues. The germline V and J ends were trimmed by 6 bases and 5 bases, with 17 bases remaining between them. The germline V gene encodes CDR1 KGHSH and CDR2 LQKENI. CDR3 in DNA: TGTGCCAGCTCCTTGCGGAGGGATCACCACGAGCAGTACGTC. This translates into CASSLRRDHHEQYV.

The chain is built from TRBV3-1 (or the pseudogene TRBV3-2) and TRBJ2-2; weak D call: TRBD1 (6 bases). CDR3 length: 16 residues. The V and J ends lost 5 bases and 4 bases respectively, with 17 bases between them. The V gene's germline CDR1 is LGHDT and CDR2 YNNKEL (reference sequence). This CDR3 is CASSERGSQGTGELFF. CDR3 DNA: TGTGCCAGCAGCGAACGGGGCTCACAGGGCACCGGGGAGCTGTTTTTT.

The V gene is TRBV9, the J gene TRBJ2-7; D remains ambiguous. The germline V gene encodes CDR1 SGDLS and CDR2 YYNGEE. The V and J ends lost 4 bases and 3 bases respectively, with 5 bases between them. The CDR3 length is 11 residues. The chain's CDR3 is CASSNNYEQYF. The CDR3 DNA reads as TGTGCCAGCAGCAATAACTACGAGCAGTACTTC.

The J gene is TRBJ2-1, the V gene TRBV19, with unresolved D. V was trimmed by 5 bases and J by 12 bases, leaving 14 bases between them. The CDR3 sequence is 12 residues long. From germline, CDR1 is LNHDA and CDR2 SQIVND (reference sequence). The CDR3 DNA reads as TGTGCCAGTAGTCTAAACCAAATGCCGCAGTTCTTC. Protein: CASSLNQMPQFF.

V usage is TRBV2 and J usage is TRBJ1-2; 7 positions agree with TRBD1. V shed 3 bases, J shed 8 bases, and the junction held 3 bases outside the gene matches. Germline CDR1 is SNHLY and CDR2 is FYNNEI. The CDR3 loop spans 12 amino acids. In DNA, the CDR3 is TGTGCCAGCAGTGATCGGACAGGAGGCTACACCTTC. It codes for CASSDRTGGYTF.

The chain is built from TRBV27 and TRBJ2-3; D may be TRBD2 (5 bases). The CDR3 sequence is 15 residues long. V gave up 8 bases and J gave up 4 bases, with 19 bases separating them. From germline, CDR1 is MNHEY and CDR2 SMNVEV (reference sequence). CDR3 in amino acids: CASRVRWLASDTQYF. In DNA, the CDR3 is TGTGCCAGCCGAGTCAGGTGGCTAGCTTCAGATACGCAGTATTTT.

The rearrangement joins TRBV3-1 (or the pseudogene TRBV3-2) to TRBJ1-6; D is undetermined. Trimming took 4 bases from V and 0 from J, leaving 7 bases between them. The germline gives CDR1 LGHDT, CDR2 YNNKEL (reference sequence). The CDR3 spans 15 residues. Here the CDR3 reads CASSLRVSYNSPLHF. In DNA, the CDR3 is TGTGCCAGCAGCCTCCGAGTCTCCTATAATTCACCCCTCCACTTT.

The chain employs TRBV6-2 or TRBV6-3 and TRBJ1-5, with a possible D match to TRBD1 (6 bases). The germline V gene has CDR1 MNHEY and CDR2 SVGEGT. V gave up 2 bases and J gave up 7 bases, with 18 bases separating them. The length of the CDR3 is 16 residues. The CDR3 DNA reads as TGTGCCAGCAGTTACCCGAAGGGGGGGCGCGGGCAGCCCCAGCATTTT. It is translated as CASSYPKGGRGQPQHF.

The CDR3 nucleotides read TGTGCCAGCACGGTCGGGGAGTACAATGAGCAGTTCTTC. This encodes CASTVGEYNEQFF. The V gene is TRBV2, the J gene TRBJ2-1; perhaps TRBD2 as D (5 bases). The CDR3 sequence is 13 residues long. V lost 7 bases, J lost 4 bases, and 11 bases lay in between. The V gene's germline CDR1 is SNHLY and CDR2 FYNNEI.

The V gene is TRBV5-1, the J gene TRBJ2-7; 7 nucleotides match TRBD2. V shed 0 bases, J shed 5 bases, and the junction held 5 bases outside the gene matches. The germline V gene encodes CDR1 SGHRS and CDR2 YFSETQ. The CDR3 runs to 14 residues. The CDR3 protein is CASSLAGGFHEQYF. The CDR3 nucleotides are TGCGCCAGCAGCTTGGCGGGGGGATTTCACGAGCAGTACTTC.

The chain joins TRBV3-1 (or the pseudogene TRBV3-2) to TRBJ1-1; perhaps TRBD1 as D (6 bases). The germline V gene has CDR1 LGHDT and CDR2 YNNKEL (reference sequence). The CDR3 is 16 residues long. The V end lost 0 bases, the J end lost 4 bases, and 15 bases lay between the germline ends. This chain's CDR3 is CASSQDGAGASTEAFF. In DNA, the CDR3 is TGTGCCAGCAGCCAAGATGGGGCAGGGGCGTCCACTGAAGCTTTCTTT.

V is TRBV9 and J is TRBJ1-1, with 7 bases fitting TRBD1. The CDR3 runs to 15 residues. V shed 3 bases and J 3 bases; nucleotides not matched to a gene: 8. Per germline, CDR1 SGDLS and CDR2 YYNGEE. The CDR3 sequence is CASSGGTDLYTEAFF. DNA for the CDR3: TGTGCCAGCAGCGGGGGGACAGATCTTTACACTGAAGCTTTCTTT.

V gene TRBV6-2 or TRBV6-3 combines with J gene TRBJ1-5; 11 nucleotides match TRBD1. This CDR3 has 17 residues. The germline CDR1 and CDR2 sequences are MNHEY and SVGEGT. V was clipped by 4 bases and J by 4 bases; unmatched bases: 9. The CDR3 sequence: CASSSTPGTGGNQPQHF. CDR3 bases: TGTGCCAGCAGTTCCACCCCCGGGACAGGGGGGAATCAGCCCCAGCATTTT.

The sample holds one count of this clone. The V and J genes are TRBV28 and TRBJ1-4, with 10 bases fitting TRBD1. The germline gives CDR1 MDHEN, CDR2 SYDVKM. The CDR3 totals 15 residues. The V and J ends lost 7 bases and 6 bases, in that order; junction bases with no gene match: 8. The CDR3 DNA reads TGTGCCAGCACCCACGGCGGGACAGGGGATGAAAAACTGTTTTTT. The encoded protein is CASTHGGTGDEKLFF.

CDR3 amino acids: CASSAPMGLRGNEQFF. DNA of the CDR3: TGTGCCAGCAGCGCGCCGATGGGACTTAGGGGCAATGAGCAGTTCTTC. The chain couples TRBV9 to TRBJ2-1, with D possibly TRBD2 on 6 matching bases. The germline V gene has CDR1 SGDLS and CDR2 YYNGEE. The CDR3 loop spans 16 amino acids. V was cut by 3 bases and J by 6 bases, with 19 bases left in between.

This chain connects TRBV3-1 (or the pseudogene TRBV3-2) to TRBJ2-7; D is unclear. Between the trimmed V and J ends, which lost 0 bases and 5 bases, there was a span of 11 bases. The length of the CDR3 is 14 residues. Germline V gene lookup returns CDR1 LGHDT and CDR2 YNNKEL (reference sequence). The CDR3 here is CASSQDHSSHEQYF. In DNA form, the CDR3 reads TGTGCCAGCAGCCAAGATCACAGTTCCCACGAGCAGTACTTC.

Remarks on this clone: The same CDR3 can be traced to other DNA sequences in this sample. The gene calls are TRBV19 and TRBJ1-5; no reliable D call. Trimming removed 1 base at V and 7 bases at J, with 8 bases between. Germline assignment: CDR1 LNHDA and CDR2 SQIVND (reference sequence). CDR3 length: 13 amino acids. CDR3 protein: CASSIGGGQPQHF. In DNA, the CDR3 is TGTGCCAGTAGTATAGGGGGAGGCCAGCCCCAGCATTTT.